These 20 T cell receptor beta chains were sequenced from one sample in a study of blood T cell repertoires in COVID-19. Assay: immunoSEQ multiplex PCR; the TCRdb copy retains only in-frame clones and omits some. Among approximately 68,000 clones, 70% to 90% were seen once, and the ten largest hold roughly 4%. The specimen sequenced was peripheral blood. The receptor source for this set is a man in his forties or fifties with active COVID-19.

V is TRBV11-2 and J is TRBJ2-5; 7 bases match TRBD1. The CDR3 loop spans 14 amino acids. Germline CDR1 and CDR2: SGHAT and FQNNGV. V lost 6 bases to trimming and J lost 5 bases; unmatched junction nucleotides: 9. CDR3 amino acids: CASSPTTGTETQYF. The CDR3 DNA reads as TGTGCCAGCAGTCCAACGACAGGGACGGAGACCCAGTACTTC. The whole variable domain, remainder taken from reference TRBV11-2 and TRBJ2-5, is EAGVAQSPRYKIIEKRQSVAFWCNPISGHATLYWYQQILGQGPKLLIQFQNNGVVDDSQLPKDRFSAERLKGVDSTLKIQPAKLEDSAVYLCASSPTTGTETQYFGPGTRLLVL.

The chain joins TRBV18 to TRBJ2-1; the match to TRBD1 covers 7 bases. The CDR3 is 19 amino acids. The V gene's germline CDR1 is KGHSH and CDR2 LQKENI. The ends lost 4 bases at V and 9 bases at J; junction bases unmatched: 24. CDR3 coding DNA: TGTGCCAGCTCACTACTAGTGACCCTACAGGGGAGTGTGTTTGGTGAGCAGTTCTTC. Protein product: CASSLLVTLQGSVFGEQFF.

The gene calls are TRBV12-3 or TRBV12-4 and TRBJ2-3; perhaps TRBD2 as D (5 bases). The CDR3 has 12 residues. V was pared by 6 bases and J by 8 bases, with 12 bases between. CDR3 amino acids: CASRGTSSTQYF. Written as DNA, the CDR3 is TGTGCCAGCAGGGGAACTAGTTCTACGCAGTATTTT.

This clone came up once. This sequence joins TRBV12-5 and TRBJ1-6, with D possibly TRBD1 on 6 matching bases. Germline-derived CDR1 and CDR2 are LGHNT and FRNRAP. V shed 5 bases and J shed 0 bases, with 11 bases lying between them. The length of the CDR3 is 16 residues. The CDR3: CASGQTGSSYNSPLHF. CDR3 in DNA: TGTGCTAGTGGTCAAACAGGGAGCTCCTATAATTCACCCCTCCACTTT.

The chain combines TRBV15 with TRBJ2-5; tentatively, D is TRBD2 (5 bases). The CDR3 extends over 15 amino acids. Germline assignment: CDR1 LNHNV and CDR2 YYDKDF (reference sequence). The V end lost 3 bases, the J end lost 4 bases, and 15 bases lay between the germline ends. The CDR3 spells CATSSGRGRGETQYF. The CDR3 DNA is TGTGCCACCAGCAGCGGTCGGGGTCGCGGAGAGACCCAGTACTTC.

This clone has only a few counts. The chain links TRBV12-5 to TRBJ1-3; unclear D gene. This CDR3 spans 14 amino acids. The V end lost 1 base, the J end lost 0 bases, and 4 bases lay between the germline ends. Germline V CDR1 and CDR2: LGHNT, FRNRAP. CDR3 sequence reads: CASGLGVSGNTIYF. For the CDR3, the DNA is TGTGCTAGTGGTTTGGGCGTCTCTGGAAACACCATATATTTT.

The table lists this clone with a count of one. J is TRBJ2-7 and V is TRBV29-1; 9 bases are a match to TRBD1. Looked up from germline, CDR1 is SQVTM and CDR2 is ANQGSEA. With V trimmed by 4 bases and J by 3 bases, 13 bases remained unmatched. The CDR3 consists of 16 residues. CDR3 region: CSVVGFRQGVSYEQYF. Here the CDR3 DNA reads TGCAGCGTTGTGGGGTTTAGACAGGGGGTAAGCTACGAGCAGTACTTC.

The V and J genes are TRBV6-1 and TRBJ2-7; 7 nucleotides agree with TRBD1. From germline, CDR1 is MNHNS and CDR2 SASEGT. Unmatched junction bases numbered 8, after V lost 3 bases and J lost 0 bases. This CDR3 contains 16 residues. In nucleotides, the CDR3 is TGTGCCAGCAGTGAGACAGGGTTAGGAGGCTCCTACGAGCAGTACTTC. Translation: CASSETGLGGSYEQYF.

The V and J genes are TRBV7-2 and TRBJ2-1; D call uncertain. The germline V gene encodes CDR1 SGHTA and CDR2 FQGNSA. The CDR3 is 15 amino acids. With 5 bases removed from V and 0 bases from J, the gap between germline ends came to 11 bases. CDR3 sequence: CASSTVPSSYNEQFF. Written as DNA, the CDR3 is TGTGCCAGCAGCACAGTGCCAAGCTCCTACAATGAGCAGTTCTTC.

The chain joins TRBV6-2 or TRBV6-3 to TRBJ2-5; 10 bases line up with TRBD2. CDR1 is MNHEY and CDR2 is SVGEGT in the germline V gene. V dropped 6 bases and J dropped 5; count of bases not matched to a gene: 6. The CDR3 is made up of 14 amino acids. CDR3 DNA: TGTGCCAGCAGCCCACTAGCGGGAATGGAGACCCAGTACTTC. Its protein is CASSPLAGMETQYF.

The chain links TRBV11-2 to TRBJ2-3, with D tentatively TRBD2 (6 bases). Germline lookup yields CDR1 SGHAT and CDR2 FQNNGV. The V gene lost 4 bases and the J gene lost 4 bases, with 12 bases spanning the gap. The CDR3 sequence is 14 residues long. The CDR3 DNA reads TGTGCCAGCAGCTCCCTCGGGGGAGCAGATACGCAGTATTTT. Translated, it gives CASSSLGGADTQYF.

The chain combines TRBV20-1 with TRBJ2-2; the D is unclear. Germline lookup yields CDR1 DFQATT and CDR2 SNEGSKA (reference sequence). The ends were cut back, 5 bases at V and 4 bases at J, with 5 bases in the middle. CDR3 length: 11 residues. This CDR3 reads CSASSTGELFF. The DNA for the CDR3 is TGCAGTGCTTCTAGCACCGGGGAGCTGTTTTTT.

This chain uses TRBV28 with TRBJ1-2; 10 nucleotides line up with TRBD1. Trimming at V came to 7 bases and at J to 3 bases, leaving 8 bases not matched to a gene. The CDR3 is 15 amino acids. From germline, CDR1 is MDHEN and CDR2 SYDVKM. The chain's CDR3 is CASTPVGQGYYGYTF. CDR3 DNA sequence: TGTGCCAGCACTCCGGTGGGACAGGGGTACTATGGCTACACCTTC.

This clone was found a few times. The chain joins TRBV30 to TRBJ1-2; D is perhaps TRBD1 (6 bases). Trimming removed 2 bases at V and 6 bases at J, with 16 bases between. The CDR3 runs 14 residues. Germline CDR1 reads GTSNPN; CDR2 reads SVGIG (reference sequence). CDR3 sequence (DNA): TGTGCCTGGAGTCCACCAGACAGGCAAAATGGCTACACCTTC. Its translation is CAWSPPDRQNGYTF.

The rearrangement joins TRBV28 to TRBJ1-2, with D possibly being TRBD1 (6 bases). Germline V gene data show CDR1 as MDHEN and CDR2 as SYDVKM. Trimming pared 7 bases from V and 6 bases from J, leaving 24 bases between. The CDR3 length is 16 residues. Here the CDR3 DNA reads TGTGCCAGCACCCGGGGGGGCAGGGTTGTTCAGAATGGCTACACCTTC. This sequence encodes CASTRGGRVVQNGYTF.

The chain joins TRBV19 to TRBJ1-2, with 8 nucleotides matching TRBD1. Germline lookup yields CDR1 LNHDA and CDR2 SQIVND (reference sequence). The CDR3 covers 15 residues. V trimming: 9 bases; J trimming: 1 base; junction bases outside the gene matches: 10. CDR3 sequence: CASLPRGLYNYGYTF. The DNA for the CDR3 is TGTGCCAGCCTCCCCAGGGGGCTTTATAACTATGGCTACACCTTC.

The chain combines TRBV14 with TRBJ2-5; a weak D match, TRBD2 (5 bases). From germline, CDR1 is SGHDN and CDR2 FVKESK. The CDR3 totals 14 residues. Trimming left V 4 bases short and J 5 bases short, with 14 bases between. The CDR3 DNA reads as TGTGCCAGCAGCCGGCAGCAAAGGAGGGAGACCCAGTACTTC. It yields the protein CASSRQQRRETQYF.

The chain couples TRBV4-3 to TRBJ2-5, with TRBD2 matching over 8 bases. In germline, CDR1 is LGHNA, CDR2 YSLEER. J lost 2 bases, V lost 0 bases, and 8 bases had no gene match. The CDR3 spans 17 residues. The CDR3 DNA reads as TGCGCCAGCAGCCAAGAGGCGGGAGGCCGACATCAAGAGACCCAGTACTTC. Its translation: CASSQEAGGRHQETQYF.

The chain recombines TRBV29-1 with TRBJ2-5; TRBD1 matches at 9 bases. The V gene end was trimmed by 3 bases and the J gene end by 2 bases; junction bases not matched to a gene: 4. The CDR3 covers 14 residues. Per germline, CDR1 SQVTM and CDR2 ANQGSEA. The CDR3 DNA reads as TGCAGCGTTGACGCCGGGACAGGGCAAGAGACCCAGTACTTC. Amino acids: CSVDAGTGQETQYF.

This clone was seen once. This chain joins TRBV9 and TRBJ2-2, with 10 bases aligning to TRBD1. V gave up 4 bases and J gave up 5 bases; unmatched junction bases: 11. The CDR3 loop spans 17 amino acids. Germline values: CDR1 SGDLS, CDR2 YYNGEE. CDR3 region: CASSPHSGTGVTGELFF. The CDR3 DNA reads TGTGCCAGCAGCCCACACTCCGGGACAGGGGTTACCGGGGAGCTGTTTTTT.